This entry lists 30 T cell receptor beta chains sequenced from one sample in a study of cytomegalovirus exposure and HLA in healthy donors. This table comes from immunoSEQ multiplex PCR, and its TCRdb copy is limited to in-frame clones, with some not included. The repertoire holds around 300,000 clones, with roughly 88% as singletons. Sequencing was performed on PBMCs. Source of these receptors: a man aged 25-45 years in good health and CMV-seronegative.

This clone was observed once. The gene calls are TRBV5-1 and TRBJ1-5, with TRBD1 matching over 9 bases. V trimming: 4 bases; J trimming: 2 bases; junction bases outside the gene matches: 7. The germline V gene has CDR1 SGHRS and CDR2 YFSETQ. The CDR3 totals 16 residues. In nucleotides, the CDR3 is TGCGCCAGCAGCACCGGGACAGGGAACGGCAATCAGCCCCAGCATTTT. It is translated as CASSTGTGNGNQPQHF. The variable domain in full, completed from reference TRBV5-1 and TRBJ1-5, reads KAGVTQTPRYLIKTRGQQVTLSCSPISGHRSVSWYQQTPGQGLQFLFEYFSETQRNKGNFPGRFSGRQFSNSRSEMNVSTLELGDSALYLCASSTGTGNGNQPQHFGDGTRLSIL.

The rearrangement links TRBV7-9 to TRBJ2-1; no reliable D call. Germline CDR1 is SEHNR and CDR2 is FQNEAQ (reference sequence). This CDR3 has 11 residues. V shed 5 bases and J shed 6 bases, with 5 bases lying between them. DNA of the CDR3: TGTGCCAGCAGCCTCCCCAATGAGCAGTTCTTC. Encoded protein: CASSLPNEQFF.

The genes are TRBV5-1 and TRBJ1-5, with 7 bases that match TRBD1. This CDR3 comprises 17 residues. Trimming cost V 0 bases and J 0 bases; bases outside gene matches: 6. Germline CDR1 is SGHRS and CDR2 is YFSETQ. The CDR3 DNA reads TGCGCCAGCAGCTTGGGGGGGACAGATCATAGCAATCAGCCCCAGCATTTT. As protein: CASSLGGTDHSNQPQHF.

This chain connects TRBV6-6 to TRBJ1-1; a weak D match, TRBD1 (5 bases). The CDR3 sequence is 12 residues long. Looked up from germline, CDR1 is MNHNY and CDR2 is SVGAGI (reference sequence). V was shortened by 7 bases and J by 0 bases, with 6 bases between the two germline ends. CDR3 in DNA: TGTGCCAGCAAAGGGGTGAACACTGAAGCTTTCTTT. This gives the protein CASKGVNTEAFF.

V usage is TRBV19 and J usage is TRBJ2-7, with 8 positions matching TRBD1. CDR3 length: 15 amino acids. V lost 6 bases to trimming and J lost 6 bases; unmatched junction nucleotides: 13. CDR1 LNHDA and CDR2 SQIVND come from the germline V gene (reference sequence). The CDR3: CASRLTGDSLREQYF. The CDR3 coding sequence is TGTGCCAGTAGACTGACAGGGGATTCCCTACGCGAGCAGTACTTC.

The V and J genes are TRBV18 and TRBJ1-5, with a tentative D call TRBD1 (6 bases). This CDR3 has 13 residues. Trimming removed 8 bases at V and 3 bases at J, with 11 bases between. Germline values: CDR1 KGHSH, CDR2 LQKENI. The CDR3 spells CASMDSSNQPQHF. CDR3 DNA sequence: TGTGCCAGCATGGACAGCTCCAATCAGCCCCAGCATTTT.

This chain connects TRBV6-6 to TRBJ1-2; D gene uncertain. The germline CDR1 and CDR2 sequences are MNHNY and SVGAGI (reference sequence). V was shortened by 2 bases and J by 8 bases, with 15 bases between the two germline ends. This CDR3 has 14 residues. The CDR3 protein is CASSYDPTGGGYTF. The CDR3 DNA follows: TGTGCCAGCAGTTACGACCCGACTGGAGGAGGCTACACCTTC.

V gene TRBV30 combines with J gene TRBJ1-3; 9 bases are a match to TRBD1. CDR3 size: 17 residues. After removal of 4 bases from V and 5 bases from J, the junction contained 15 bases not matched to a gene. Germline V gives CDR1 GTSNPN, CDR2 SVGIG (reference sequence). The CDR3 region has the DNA TGTGCCTGGAACCTGCAATTTGGACAGGGGAGGAGAAACACCATATATTTT. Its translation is CAWNLQFGQGRRNTIYF. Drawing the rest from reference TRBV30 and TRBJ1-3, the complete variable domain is SQTIHQWPATLVQPVGSPLSLECTVEGTSNPNLYWYRQAAGRGLQLLFYSVGIGQISSEVPQNLSASRPQDRQFILSSKKLLLSDSGFYLCAWNLQFGQGRRNTIYFGEGSWLTVV.

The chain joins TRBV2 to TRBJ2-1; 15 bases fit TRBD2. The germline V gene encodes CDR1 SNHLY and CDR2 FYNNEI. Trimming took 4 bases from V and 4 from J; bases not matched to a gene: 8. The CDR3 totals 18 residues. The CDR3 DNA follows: TGTGCCAGCAGTGGATTGCCCGGACTAGCGGGGGGGTACAATGAGCAGTTCTTC. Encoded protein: CASSGLPGLAGGYNEQFF.

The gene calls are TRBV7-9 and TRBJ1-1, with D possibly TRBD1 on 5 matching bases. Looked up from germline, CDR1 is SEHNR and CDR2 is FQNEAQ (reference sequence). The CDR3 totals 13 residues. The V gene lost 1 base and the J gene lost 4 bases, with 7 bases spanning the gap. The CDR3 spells CASSLEGFTEAFF. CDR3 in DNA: TGTGCCAGCAGCTTAGAGGGGTTCACTGAAGCTTTCTTT.

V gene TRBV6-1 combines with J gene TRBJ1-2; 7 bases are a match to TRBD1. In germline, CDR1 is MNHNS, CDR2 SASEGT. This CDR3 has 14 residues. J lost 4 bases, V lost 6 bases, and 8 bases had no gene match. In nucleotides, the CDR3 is TGTGCCAGCAGAGCCGACAGGGTGGTCTATGGCTACACCTTC. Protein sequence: CASRADRVVYGYTF.

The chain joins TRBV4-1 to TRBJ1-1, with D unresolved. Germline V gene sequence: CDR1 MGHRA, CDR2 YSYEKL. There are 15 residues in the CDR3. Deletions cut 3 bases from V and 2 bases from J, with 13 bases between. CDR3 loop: CASSHNGGANTEAFF. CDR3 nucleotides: TGCGCCAGCAGCCATAACGGTGGAGCTAACACTGAAGCTTTCTTT.

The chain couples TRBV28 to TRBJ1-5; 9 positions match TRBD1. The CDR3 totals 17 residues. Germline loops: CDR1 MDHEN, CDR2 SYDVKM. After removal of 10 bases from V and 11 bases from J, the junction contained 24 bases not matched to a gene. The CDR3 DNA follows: TGTGCCACCATACCCGCCGGGACAGGGACCCCGAGGAGGGCCCAGCATTTT. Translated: CATIPAGTGTPRRAQHF.

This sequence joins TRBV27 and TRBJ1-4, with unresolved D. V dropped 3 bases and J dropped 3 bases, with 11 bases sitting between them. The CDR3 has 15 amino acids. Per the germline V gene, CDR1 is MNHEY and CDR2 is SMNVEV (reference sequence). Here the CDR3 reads CASSLFQSPNEKLFF. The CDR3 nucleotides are TGTGCCAGCAGTTTGTTTCAGTCTCCTAATGAAAAACTGTTTTTT.

CDR3 amino acids: CASSGTKNTEAFF. DNA of the CDR3: TGTGCCAGCAGTGGGACAAAGAACACTGAAGCTTTCTTT. This chain joins TRBV6-1 and TRBJ1-1, with D maybe TRBD1 (5 bases). The ends were cut back, 4 bases at V and 1 base at J, with 7 bases in the middle. The CDR3 is 13 residues long. Germline V gene data show CDR1 as MNHNS and CDR2 as SASEGT.

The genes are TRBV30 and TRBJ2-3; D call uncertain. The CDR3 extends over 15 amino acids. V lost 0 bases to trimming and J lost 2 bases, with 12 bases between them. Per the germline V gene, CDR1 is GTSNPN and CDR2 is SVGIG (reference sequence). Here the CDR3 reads CAWSVRVTSTDTQYF. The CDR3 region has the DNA TGTGCCTGGAGTGTACGGGTCACGTCCACAGATACGCAGTATTTT.

CDR3 amino acids: CASSTGVATNEKLFF. The CDR3 DNA reads TGTGCCAGCAGCACGGGGGTTGCAACTAATGAAAAACTGTTTTTT. V gene TRBV7-2 combines with J gene TRBJ1-4; the D gene is possibly TRBD1 (5 bases). Germline loops: CDR1 SGHTA, CDR2 FQGNSA. This CDR3 has 15 amino acids. Between the trimmed V and J ends, which lost 5 bases and 0 bases, there was a span of 10 bases.

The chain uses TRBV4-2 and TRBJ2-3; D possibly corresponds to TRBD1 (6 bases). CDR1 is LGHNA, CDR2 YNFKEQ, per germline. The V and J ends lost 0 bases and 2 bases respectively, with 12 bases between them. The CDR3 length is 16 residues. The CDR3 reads CASSQDAGQFTDTQYF. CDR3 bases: TGTGCCAGCAGCCAAGATGCTGGACAGTTCACAGATACGCAGTATTTT.

In DNA, the CDR3 is TGTGCCAGCAGCTTGAGGTTGCAGGGTTCCTACGAGCAGTACTTC. Translating gives CASSLRLQGSYEQYF. The chain carries TRBV5-5 and TRBJ2-7; maybe TRBD1 (5 bases). This CDR3 comprises 15 residues. Germline values: CDR1 SGHKS, CDR2 YYEKEE (reference sequence). V lost 1 base to trimming and J lost 1 base, with 12 bases between them.

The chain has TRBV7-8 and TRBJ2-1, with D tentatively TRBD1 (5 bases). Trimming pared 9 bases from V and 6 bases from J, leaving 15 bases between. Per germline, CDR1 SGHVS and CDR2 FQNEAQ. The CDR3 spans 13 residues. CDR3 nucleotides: TGTGCCAGTCAAGTAGACCAGGGCAATGAGCAGTTCTTC. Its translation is CASQVDQGNEQFF.

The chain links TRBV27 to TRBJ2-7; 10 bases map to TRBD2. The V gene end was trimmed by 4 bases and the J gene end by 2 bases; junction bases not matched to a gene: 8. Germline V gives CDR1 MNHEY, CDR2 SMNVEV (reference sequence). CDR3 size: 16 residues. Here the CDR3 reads CASSSGTSVPPYEQYF. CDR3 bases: TGTGCCAGCAGTTCCGGGACTAGCGTACCCCCCTACGAGCAGTACTTC.

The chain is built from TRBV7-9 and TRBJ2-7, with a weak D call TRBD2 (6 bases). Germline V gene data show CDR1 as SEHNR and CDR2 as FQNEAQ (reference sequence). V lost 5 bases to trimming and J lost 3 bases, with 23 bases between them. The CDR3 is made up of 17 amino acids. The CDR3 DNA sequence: TGTGCCAGCAGCCATGCTCCCATACCGGGACTCAACTACGAGCAGTACTTC. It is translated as CASSHAPIPGLNYEQYF. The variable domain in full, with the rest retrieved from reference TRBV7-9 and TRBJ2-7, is DTGVSQNPRHKITKRGQNVTFRCDPISEHNRLYWYRQTLGQGPEFLTYFQNEAQLEKSRLLSDRFSAERPKGSFSTLEIQRTEQGDSAMYLCASSHAPIPGLNYEQYFGPGTRLTVT.

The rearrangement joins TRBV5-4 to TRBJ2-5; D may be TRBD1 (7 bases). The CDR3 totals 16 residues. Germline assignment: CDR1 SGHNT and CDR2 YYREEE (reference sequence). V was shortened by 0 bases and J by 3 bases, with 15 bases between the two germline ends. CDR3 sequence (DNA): TGTGCCAGCAGCTTGGGGGGCGGCAGGGGGGAAGAGACCCAGTACTTC. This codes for CASSLGGGRGEETQYF.

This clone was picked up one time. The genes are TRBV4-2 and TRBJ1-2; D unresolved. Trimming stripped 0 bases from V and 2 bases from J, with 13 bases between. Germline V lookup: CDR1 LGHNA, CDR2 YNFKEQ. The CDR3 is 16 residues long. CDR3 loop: CASSQDQTFLNYGYTF. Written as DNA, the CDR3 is TGTGCCAGCAGCCAAGATCAGACATTCCTAAACTATGGCTACACCTTC.

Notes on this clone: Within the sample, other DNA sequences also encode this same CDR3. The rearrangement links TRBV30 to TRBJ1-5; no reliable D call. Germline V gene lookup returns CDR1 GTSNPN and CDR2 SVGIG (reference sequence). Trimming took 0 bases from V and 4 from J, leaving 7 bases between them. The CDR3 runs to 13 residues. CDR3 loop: CAWSVRGNQPQHF. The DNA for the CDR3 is TGTGCCTGGAGTGTAAGAGGAAATCAGCCCCAGCATTTT.

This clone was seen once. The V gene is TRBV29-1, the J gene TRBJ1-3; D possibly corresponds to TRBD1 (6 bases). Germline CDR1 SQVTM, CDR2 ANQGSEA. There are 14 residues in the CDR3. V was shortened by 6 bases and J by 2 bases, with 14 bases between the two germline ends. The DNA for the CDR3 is TGCAGCGTCCACATTCGGGACACTGGAAACACCATATATTTT. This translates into CSVHIRDTGNTIYF. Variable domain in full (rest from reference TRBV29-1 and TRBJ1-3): SAVISQKPSRDICQRGTSLTIQCQVDSQVTMMFWYRQQPGQSLTLIATANQGSEATYESGFVIDKFPISRPNLTFSTLTVSNMSPEDSSIYLCSVHIRDTGNTIYFGEGSWLTVV.

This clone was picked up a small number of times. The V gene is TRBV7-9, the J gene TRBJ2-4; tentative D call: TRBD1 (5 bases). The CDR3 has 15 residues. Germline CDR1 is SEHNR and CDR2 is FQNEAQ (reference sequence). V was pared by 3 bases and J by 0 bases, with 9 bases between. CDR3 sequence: CASSFVGLAKNIQYF. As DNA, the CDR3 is TGTGCCAGCAGCTTTGTGGGGCTAGCCAAAAACATTCAGTACTTC. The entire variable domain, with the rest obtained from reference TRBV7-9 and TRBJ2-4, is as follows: DTGVSQNPRHKITKRGQNVTFRCDPISEHNRLYWYRQTLGQGPEFLTYFQNEAQLEKSRLLSDRFSAERPKGSFSTLEIQRTEQGDSAMYLCASSFVGLAKNIQYFGAGTRLSVL.

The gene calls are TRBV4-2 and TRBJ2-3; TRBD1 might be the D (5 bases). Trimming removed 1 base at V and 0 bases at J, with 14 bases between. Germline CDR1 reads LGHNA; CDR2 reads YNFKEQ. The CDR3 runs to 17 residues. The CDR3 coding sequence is TGTGCCAGCAGCCAAGCAGGGCGTGGGGCTAGCACAGATACGCAGTATTTT. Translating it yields CASSQAGRGASTDTQYF.

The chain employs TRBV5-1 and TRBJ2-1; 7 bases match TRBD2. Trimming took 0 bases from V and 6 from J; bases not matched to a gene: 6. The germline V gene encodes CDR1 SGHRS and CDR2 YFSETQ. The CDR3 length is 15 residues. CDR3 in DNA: TGCGCCAGCAGCTTGGCCGGACTAGGGCCCAATGAGCAGTTCTTC. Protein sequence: CASSLAGLGPNEQFF.

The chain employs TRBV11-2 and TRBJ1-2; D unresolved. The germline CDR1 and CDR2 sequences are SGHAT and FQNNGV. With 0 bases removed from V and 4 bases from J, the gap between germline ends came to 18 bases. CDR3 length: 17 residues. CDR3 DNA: TGTGCCAGCAGCTTAGATCGAAACGAGGCCGGGGTCTATGGCTACACCTTC. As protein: CASSLDRNEAGVYGYTF.